The clone carrying this T cell receptor beta chain was seen a handful of times. This sample is part of a study of T-cell memory formation after mild COVID-19. One entry per CDR3 protein, called by TCRdb with MiXCR from the 5' RACE reads. The sample records about 250,000 distinct CDR3 sequences, 15% to 19% being singletons. CDR3 length: 15 residues. Unmatched junction bases numbered 9, after V lost 6 bases and J lost 4 bases. The clonotype originates from an adult woman who had mild COVID-19 (a few samples of this study predate the infection). Cell type and time point are not known. Sequenced input: PBMCs or a T cell subset sorted from them (not recorded which). This chain connects TRBV12-3 or TRBV12-4 to TRBJ1-3; 7 bases are a match to TRBD1. The DNA of the CDR3 is TGTGCCAGCAGCGGACCCGACAGGGCAGGAAACACCATATATTTT. Protein sequence: CASSGPDRAGNTIYF.